The clone carrying this T cell receptor (beta chain) was recorded a few times. As yet, its antigen is unknown. This entry is derived from a study of T-cell memory formation after mild COVID-19. At the level of the study: TCR clusters mostly belonged to single donors.

Overall study findings and caveats: Among CD4+ contracting clones, most were CM and EM, and CD8+ ones EMRA. CD4/CD8 balance characterized clones contracting day 15 to 85, and CD4+ skew characterized later expanders. Memory sampled before infection contained some responding clones, suggesting cross-reactive memory joined.

The CDR3 extends over 15 amino acids. The V end was cut by 0 bases, the J end by 0 bases, with 9 bases between. TCRdb passed the 5' RACE reads through MiXCR, listing each CDR3 protein once. There are 55,000 to 70,000 distinct CDR3 sequences in the sample; about 27% occur only once, and 43% lies in the top ten. The gene calls are TRBV12-3 or TRBV12-4 and TRBJ2-7, with D uncertain. The source of this sequence is a man younger than 35 who had mild COVID-19 (a few samples of this study predate the infection). Cell type and time point are not known. Sequenced sample: PBMCs or a T cell subset sorted from them (not recorded which). CDR3 bases: TGTGCCAGCAGTTTAGCGCCGGTGAGCTCCTACGAGCAGTACTTC. Translated, it gives CASSLAPVSSYEQYF.